The rows below give T cell receptor beta chains drawn from one sample of a study of blood T cells in healthy people across ages. One entry per CDR3 protein, called by TCRdb with MiXCR from the 5' RACE reads. The sample consists of about a million distinct CDR3 sequences, just over 50% of them appearing once. Material for sequencing was blood. All receptors derive from a woman aged 60-70 years in good health. The CDR3 runs from the conserved cysteine through the conserved F or W.

TRBJ2-7,TRBV20-1,CSARDRLIGTGMREQYF
TRBJ2-3,TRBV10-3,CAIGTGTDTQYF
TRBJ2-2,TRBV7-2,CASSLALGGNTGELFF
TRBJ2-5,TRBV4-1,CASSQDWLTQETQYF
TRBJ1-6,TRBV6-5,CASSYSGTGQDSPLHF
TRBJ2-7,TRBV7-2,CASSGARQGAYEQYF
TRBJ2-1,TRBV7-6,CASSVGRLNGDEQFF
TRBJ2-7,TRBV4-3,CASSQGGLDGYEQYF
TRBJ2-1,TRBV7-2,CASSPEAGNLGHEQFF
TRBJ1-6,TRBV5-1,CASSTGTGTSPLHF
TRBJ2-4,TRBV6-2/TRBV6-3,CASSYGEVNIQYF
.,TRBV7-2,CASSSPVLYEQYF
TRBJ1-6,TRBV5-6,CASSLHPGTPSSYNSPLHF
TRBJ2-2,TRBV6-2/TRBV6-3,CASSYSRGSANTGELFF
TRBJ2-1,TRBV27,CASSSWTDTMSQFF
TRBJ2-3,TRBV15,CATSRDVGGTDTQYF
.,TRBV5-5,CASGFVGLAGGSKNIQYF
.,TRBV30,CARSSQGQETQYF
TRBJ1-5,TRBV12-3/TRBV12-4,CASSWDRGDQPQHF
TRBJ2-1,TRBV4-2,CASSQREGNNEQFF
TRBJ2-1,TRBV4-1,CASSQEPGLRHEQFF
TRBJ2-6,TRBV9,CASSPLRGRGSSGANVLTF
TRBJ2-1,TRBV24-1,CATSDFGTSSHEQFF
TRBJ2-4,TRBV4-1,CASSQGATGQNIQYF
TRBJ1-1,TRBV20-1,CSAGGVVNTEAFF
TRBJ2-7,TRBV15,CATTAGDSSYEQYF
TRBJ2-1,TRBV28,CASRSPTLGDEQFF
TRBJ2-1,TRBV12-3/TRBV12-4,CASTPPGLAGLHEQFF
TRBJ2-7,TRBV20-1,CSAGQGVTYEQYF
TRBJ2-1,TRBV2,CASLWTSGEYNEQFF
TRBJ2-3,TRBV5-1,CASSQRGQTDTQYF
TRBJ2-1,TRBV11-2,CASSSGLAGGTYNEQFF
TRBJ2-5,TRBV28,CASRSTALQETQYF
TRBJ1-5,TRBV28,CASSLYHGNQPQHF
TRBJ2-1,TRBV3-1,CASSLGLNGQFF
TRBJ2-3,TRBV9,CASSVGVSGTDTQYF
TRBJ2-7,TRBV11-2,CASSLGTGGTSYEQYF
.,TRBV20-1,CSAPPRASGAYNEQYF
TRBJ2-1,TRBV27,CASSATPNEQFF
TRBJ2-1,TRBV2,CATRLAGFGEQFF
TRBJ2-5,TRBV6-2/TRBV6-3,CASTLGGGAETQYF
TRBJ2-5,TRBV25-1,CASSATGSQETQYF
TRBJ2-1,TRBV28,CASSLDRGQFF
TRBJ2-7,TRBV29-1,CSVDRGNYEQYF
TRBJ2-7,TRBV20-1,CSASRGGGNEQYF
TRBJ2-3,TRBV4-1,CASSQGTRGRVTDTQYF
TRBJ1-5,TRBV5-1,CASSLSGRDSNQPQHF
TRBJ2-1,TRBV20-1,CSARDYASRKGPYNEQFF
TRBJ2-7,TRBV28,CASSVTGTYEQYF